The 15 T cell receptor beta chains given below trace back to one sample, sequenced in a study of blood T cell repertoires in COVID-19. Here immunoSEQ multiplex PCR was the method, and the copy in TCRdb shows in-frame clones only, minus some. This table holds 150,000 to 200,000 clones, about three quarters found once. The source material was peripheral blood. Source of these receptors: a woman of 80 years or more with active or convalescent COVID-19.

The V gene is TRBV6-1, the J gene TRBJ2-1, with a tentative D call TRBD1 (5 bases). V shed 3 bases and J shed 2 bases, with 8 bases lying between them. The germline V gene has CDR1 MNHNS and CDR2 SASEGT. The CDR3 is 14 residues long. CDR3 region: CASSDQGTYNEQFF. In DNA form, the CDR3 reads TGTGCCAGCAGTGACCAGGGTACCTACAATGAGCAGTTCTTC.

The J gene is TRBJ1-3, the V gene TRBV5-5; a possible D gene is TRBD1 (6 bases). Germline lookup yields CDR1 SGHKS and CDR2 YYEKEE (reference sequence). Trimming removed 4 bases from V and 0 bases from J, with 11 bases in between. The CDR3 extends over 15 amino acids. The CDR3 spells CASSPDSNSGNTIYF. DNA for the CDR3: TGTGCCAGCAGCCCGGACAGTAACTCTGGAAACACCATATATTTT.

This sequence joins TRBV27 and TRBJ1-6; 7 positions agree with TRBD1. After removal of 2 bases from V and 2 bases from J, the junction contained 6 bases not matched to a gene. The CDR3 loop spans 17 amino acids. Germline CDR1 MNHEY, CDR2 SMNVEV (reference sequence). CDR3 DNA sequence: TGTGCCAGCAGTTTAGGGAAGACAGGGACCTATAATTCACCCCTCCACTTT. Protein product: CASSLGKTGTYNSPLHF.

CDR3 DNA sequence: TGTGCCAGCAGTCCGGACAGGGGATCTGGCTACACCTTC. Protein: CASSPDRGSGYTF. The chain uses TRBV27 and TRBJ1-2, with TRBD1 matching 9 bases. J lost 7 bases, V lost 5 bases, and 5 bases had no gene match. The CDR3 loop spans 13 amino acids. Germline values: CDR1 MNHEY, CDR2 SMNVEV (reference sequence).

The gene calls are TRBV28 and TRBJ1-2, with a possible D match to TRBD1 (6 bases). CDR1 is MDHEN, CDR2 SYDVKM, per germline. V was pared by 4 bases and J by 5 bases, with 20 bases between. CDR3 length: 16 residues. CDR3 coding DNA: TGTGCCAGCAGTTCCGCCCGGAGCGACAGGATTTATGGCTACACCTTC. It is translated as CASSSARSDRIYGYTF.

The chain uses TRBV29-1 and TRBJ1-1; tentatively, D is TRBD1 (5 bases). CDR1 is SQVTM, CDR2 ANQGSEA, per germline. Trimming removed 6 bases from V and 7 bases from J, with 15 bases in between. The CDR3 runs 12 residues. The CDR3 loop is CSVLPETDEAFF. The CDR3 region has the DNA TGCAGCGTCCTACCTGAGACAGATGAAGCTTTCTTT.

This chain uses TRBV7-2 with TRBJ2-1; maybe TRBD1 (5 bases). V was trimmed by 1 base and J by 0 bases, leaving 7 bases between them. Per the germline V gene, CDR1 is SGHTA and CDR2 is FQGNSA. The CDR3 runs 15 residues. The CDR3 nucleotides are TGTGCCAGCAGCTTAGACAGGAGCTCCTACAATGAGCAGTTCTTC. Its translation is CASSLDRSSYNEQFF.

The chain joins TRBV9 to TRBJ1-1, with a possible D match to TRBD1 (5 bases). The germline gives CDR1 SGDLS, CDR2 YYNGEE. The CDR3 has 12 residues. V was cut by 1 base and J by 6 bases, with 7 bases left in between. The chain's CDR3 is CASSVSGAEAFF. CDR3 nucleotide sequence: TGTGCCAGCAGCGTATCGGGGGCTGAAGCTTTCTTT.

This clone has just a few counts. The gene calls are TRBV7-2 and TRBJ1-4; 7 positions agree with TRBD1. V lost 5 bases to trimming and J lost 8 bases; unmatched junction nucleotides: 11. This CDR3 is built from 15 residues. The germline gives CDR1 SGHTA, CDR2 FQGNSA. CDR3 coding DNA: TGTGCCAGCAGCACCCGACAGGGTCGTAGCGAAAAACTGTTTTTT. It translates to CASSTRQGRSEKLFF.

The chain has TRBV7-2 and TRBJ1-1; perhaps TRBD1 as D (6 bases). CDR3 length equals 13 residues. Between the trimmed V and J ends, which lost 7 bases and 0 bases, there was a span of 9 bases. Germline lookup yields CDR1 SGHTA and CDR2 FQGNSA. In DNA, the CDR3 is TGTGCCAGCACCGGACAGATGAACACTGAAGCTTTCTTT. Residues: CASTGQMNTEAFF.

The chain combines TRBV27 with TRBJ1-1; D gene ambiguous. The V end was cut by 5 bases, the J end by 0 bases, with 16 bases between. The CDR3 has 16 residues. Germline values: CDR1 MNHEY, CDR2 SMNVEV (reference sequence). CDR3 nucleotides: TGTGCCAGCAGTCCCAACAACATCTTCATGAACACTGAAGCTTTCTTT. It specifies CASSPNNIFMNTEAFF.

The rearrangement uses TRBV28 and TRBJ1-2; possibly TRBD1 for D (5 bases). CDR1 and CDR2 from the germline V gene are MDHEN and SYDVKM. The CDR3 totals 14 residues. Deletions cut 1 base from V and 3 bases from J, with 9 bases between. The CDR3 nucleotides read TGTGCCAGCAGTTTATTGGACACCTACTATGGCTACACCTTC. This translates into CASSLLDTYYGYTF.

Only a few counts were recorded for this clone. The CDR3 DNA sequence: TGTGCCAGCAGCCAAGGGCTTTACGAGCAGTACTTC. It encodes CASSQGLYEQYF. The rearrangement uses TRBV3-1 (or the pseudogene TRBV3-2) and TRBJ2-7; D is unclear. V was cut by 1 base and J by 4 bases, with 5 bases left in between. The CDR3 has 12 amino acids. Per germline, CDR1 LGHDT and CDR2 YNNKEL (reference sequence).

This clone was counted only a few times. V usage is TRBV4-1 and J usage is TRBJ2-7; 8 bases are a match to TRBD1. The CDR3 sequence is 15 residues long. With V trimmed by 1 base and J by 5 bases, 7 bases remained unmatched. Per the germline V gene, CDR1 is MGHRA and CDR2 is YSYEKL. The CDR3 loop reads CASSQGAGGYHEQYF. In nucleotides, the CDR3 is TGCGCCAGCAGCCAAGGTGCAGGGGGCTACCACGAGCAGTACTTC.

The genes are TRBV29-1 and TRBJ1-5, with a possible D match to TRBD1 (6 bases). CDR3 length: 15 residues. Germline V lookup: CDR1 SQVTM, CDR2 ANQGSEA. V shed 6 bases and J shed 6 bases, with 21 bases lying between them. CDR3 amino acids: CSVSPGRGRGQPQHF. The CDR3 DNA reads TGCAGCGTCTCTCCCGGCAGGGGTAGGGGTCAGCCCCAGCATTTT. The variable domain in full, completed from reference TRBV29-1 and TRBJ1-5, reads SAVISQKPSRDICQRGTSLTIQCQVDSQVTMMFWYRQQPGQSLTLIATANQGSEATYESGFVIDKFPISRPNLTFSTLTVSNMSPEDSSIYLCSVSPGRGRGQPQHFGDGTRLSIL.